This T cell receptor (beta chain) was sequenced during a study of blood T cell repertoires in COVID-19. Looking at the study overall: Spain, Italy and the United States supplied samples that represented acute and convalescent COVID-19. T cells, B-cell-depleted T cells, or PBMCs provided the cDNA or gDNA that served as material.

Trimming cost V 4 bases and J 6 bases; bases outside gene matches: 12. CDR1 is SGDLS and CDR2 is YYNGEE in the germline V gene. This CDR3 region has 16 residues. Original processing notes: Amplification with reference gene primers provided the estimates of nucleated cell counts. Sequencing used immunoSEQ multiplex PCR; TCRdb keeps in-frame clones, though not all of them. The DNA was the basis for D and trimming; V, J and clone size are from that table. The data contain about 200,000 clones, over 70% of them singletons. This TCR was recovered from a woman older than 75 with acute or convalescent COVID-19. The rearrangement uses TRBV9 and TRBJ2-7; 11 bases fit TRBD1. What was sequenced was peripheral blood. The CDR3 reads CASSPGQGAIPAEQYF. The CDR3 DNA follows: TGTGCCAGCAGCCCAGGACAGGGGGCCATTCCGGCCGAGCAGTACTTC.